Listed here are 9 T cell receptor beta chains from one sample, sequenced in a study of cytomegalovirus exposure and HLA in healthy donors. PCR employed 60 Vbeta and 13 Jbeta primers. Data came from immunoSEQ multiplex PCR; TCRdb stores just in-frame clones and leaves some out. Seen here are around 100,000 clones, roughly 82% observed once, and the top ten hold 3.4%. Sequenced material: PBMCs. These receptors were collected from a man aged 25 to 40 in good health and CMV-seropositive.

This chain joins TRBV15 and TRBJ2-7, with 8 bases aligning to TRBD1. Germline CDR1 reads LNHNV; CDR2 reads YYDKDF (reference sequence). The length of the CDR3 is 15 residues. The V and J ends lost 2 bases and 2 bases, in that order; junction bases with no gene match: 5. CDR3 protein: CATSRTGTGAYEQYF. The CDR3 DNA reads TGTGCCACCAGCAGAACCGGGACAGGAGCCTACGAGCAGTACTTC.

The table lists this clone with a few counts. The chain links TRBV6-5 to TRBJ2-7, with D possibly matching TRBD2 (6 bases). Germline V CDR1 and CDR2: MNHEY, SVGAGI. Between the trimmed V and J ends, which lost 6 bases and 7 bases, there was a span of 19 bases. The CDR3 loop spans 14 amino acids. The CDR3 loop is CASSPRQGAGEQYF. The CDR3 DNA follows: TGTGCCAGCAGCCCACGCCAGGGCGCGGGGGAGCAGTACTTC.

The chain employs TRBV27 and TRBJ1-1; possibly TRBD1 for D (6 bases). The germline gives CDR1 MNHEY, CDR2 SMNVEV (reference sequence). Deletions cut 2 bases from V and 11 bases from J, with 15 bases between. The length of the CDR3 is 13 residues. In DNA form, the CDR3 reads TGTGCCAGCAGTTTAGGACAGAGTAGGGTTGCTTTCTTT. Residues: CASSLGQSRVAFF.

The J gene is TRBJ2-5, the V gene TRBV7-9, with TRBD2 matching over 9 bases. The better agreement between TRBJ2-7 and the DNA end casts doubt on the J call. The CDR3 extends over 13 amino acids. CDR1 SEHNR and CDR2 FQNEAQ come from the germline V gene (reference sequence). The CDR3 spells CASSQGLAYEQYF. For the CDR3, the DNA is TGTGCCAGCAGCCAGGGACTAGCTTACGAGCAGTACTTC.

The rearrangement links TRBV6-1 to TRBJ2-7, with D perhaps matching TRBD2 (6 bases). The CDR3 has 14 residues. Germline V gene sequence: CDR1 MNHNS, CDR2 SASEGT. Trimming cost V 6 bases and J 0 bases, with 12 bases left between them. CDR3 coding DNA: TGTGCCAGCAGCCGGGACTTAACCTCCTACGAGCAGTACTTC. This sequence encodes CASSRDLTSYEQYF.

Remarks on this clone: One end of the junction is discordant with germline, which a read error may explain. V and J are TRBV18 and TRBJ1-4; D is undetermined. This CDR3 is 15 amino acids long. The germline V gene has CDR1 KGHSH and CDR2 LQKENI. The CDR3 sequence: CVSSPVVATNEKLFF. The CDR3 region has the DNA TGTGTCAGCTCACCCGTAGTTGCAACTAATGAAAAACTGTTTTTT.

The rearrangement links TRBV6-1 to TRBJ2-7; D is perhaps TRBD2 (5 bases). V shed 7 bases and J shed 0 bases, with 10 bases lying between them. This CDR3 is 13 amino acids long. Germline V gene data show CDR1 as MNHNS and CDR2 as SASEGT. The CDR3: CASNPGISYEQYF. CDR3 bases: TGTGCCAGCAATCCGGGAATCTCCTACGAGCAGTACTTC.

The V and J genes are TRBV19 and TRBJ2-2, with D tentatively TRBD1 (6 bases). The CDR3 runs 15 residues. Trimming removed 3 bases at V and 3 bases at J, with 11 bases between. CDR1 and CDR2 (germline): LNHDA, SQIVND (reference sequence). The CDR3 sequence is CASSISAGDTGELFF. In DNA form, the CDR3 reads TGTGCCAGTAGTATCTCGGCAGGGGACACCGGGGAGCTGTTTTTT.

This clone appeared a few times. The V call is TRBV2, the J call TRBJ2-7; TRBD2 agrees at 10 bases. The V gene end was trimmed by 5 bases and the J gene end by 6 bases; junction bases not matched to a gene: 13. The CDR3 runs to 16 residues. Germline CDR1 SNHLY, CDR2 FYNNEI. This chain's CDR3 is CASSLSASGRASEQYF. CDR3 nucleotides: TGTGCCAGCAGTTTATCCGCTAGCGGGAGAGCAAGCGAGCAGTACTTC.